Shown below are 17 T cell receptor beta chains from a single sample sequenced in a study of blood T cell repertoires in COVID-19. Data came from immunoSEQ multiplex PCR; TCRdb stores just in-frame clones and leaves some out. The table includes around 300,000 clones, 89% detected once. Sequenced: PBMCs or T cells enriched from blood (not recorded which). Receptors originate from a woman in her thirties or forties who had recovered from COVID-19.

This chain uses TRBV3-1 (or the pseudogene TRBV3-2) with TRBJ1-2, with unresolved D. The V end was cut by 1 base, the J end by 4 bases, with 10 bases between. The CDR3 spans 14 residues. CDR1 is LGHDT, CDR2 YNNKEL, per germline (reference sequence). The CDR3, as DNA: TGTGCCAGCAGCCAAGGCGAGGGTTTCTATGGCTACACCTTC. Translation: CASSQGEGFYGYTF.

The CDR3 nucleotides read TGTGCCAGCAGCCAAGATACAGGGATGGGGCAGCCCCAGCATTTT. This gives the protein CASSQDTGMGQPQHF. The chain employs TRBV4-2 and TRBJ1-5, with a weak D call TRBD1 (6 bases). Germline V gives CDR1 LGHNA, CDR2 YNFKEQ. V lost 0 bases and J 7 bases, leaving 13 bases between the germline ends. There are 15 residues in the CDR3.

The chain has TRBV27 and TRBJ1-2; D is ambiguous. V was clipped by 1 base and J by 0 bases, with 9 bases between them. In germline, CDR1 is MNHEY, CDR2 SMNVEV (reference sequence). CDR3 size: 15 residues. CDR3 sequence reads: CASSLWPTPNYGYTF. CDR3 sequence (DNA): TGTGCCAGCAGTTTATGGCCCACCCCTAACTATGGCTACACCTTC.

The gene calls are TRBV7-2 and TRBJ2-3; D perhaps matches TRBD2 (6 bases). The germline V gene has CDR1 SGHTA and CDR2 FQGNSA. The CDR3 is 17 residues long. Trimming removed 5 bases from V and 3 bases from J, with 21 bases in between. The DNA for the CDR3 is TGTGCCAGCAGCGGTGCGCGGATAGCGGCTTGGACAGATACGCAGTATTTT. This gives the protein CASSGARIAAWTDTQYF.

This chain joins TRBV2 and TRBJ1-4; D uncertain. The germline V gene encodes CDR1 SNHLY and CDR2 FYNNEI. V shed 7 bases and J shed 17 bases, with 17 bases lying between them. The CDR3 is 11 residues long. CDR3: CASIRRGMGFF. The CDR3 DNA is TGTGCCAGCATAAGGAGAGGGATGGGTTTTTTT. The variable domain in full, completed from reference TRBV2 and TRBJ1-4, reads EPEVTQTPSHQVTQMGQEVILRCVPISNHLYFYWYRQILGQKVEFLVSFYNNEISEKSEIFDDQFSVERPDGSNFTLKIRSTKLEDSAMYFCASIRRGMGFFGSGTQLSVL.

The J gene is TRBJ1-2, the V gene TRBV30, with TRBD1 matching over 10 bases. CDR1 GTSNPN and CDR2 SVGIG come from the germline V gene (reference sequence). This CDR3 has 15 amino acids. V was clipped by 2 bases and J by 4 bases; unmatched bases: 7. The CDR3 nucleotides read TGTGCCTGGAGTCTTGGACAGGGGGAAAGCTATGGCTACACCTTC. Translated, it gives CAWSLGQGESYGYTF.

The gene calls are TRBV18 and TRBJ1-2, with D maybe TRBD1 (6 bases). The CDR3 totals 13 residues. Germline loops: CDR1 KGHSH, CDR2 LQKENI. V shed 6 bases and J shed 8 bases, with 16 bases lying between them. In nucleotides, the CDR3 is TGTGCCAGCTCTCCGGGGGGGGCAGAAGGCTACACCTTC. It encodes CASSPGGAEGYTF.

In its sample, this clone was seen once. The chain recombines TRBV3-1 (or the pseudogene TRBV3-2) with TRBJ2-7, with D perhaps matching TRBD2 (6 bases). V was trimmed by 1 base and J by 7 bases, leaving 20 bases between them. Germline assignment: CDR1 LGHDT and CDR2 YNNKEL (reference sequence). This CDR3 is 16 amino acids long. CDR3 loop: CASSQAPGLLTVEQYF. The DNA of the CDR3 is TGTGCCAGCAGCCAAGCCCCGGGACTGCTTACGGTTGAGCAGTACTTC.

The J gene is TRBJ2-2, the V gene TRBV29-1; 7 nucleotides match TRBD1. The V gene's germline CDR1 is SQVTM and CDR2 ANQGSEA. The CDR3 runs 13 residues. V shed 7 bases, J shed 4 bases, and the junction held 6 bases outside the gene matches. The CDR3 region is CSAGQGVTGELFF. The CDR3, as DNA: TGCAGCGCTGGCCAGGGGGTCACCGGGGAGCTGTTTTTT.

The CDR3 loop reads CASSFTPATNEKLFF. The CDR3 nucleotides are TGTGCCAGCAGTTTCACACCCGCAACTAATGAAAAACTGTTTTTT. V is TRBV6-5 and J is TRBJ1-4, with unresolved D. There are 15 residues in the CDR3. V was trimmed by 4 bases and J by 0 bases, leaving 9 bases between them. Germline CDR1 is MNHEY and CDR2 is SVGAGI.

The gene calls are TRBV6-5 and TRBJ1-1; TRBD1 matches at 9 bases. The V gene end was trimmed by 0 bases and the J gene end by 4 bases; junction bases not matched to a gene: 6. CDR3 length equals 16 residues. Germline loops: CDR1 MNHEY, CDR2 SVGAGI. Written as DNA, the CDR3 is TGTGCCAGCAGTTACTCGGTGGGACAGGGAACCACTGAAGCTTTCTTT. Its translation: CASSYSVGQGTTEAFF.

The CDR3 DNA reads TGTGCCAGCTCACTGAGGTCCGGGCAGGGAACCTACGAGCAGTACTTC. Translation: CASSLRSGQGTYEQYF. The chain recombines TRBV18 with TRBJ2-7; maybe TRBD1 (5 bases). V lost 4 bases and J 2 bases, leaving 18 bases between the germline ends. CDR3 length equals 16 residues. Germline-derived CDR1 and CDR2 are KGHSH and LQKENI. Using reference TRBV18 and TRBJ2-7 for the parts outside the CDR3, the full variable domain is NAGVMQNPRHLVRRRGQEARLRCSPMKGHSHVYWYRQLPEEGLKFMVYLQKENIIDESGMPKERFSAEFPKEGPSILRIQQVVRGDSAAYFCASSLRSGQGTYEQYFGPGTRLTVT.

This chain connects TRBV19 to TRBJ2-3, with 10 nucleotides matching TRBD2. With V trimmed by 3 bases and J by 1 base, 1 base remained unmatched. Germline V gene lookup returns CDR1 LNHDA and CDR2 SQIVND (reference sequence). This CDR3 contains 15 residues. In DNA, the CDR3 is TGTGCCAGTAGTATTCTAGCGGGAGGCACAGATACGCAGTATTTT. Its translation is CASSILAGGTDTQYF.

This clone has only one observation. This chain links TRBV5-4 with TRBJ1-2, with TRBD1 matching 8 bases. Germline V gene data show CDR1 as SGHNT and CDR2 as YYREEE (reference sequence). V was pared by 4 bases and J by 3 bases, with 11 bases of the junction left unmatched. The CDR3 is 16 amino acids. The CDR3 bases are TGTGCCAGCAGCCGAGGTTTGAAGGACAGGGACTATGGCTACACCTTC. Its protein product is CASSRGLKDRDYGYTF. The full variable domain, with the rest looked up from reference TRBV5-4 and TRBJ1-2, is ETGVTQSPTHLIKTRGQQVTLRCSSQSGHNTVSWYQQALGQGPQFIFQYYREEENGRGNFPPRFSGLQFPNYSSELNVNALELDDSALYLCASSRGLKDRDYGYTFGSGTRLTVV.

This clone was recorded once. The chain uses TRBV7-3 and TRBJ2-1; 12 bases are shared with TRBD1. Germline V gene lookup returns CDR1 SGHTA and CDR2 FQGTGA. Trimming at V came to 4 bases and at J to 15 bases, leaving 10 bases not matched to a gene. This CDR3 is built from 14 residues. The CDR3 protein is CASSSGQGAAEWFF. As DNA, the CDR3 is TGTGCCAGCAGCTCGGGACAGGGGGCGGCGGAATGGTTCTTC.

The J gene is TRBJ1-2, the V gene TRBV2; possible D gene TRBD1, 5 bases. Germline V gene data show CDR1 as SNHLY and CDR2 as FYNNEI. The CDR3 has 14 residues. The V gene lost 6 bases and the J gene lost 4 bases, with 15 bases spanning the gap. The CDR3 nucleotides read TGTGCCAGCAGGGGAAGACAGTCTACCTATGGCTACACCTTC. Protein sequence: CASRGRQSTYGYTF.

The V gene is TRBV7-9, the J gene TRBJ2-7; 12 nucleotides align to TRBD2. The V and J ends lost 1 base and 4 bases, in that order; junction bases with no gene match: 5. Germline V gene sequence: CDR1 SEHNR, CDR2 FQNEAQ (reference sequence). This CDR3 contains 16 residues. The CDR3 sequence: CASSLEGLAGRYEQYF. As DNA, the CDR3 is TGTGCCAGCAGCTTAGAGGGACTAGCGGGTCGGTACGAGCAGTACTTC.